The clone carrying this T cell receptor (beta chain) was found a few times. As yet, its antigen is unknown. Additional DNA sequences in this sample encode the identical CDR3. The source of the sample is a study of shared clonotypes between healthy human individuals. Overall study results and limits: Clonotypes shared by all four sorted-subset donors had higher generation probabilities than non-shared clonotypes. Researchers found naive subsets generally carried larger estimated richness than memory subsets.

The CDR3 is 14 residues long. Germline values: CDR1 MDHEN, CDR2 SYDVKM. V lost 3 bases and J 1 base, leaving 9 bases between the germline ends. For each subset, genomic DNA was distributed in equal portions over several immunoSEQ plates. Sequenced by immunoSEQ multiplex PCR; TCRdb stores in-frame clones only, minus some. The data hold more than 850,000 clones, with 78% observed a single time. This TCR was recovered from a man between 18 and 29 years old in good health. Some clones in this sample may be carry-over from other donors' samples. J is TRBJ2-5 and V is TRBV28; the D call may be TRBD1 or TRBD2 (5 bases each). Sequences were obtained from memory CD4+ T cells from PBMCs. Subset here: CD45RA-negative fraction. The CDR3 DNA reads TGTGCCAGCAGTTTCTCGAGGGGCCAAGAGACCCAGTACTTC. Protein sequence: CASSFSRGQETQYF.